The following is a T cell receptor (beta chain) sequence with its context. Its antigen is as yet unknown. This sample was included in a study of lymphopenia after photon versus proton radiotherapy. Points from the study as a whole: A bigger post-nadir fall in TCR diversity correlated inversely with survival time in deceased patients. Better survival with proton therapy was suggested as possible, not demonstrated.

Measured with immunoSEQ multiplex PCR; TCRdb has only the in-frame clones, and not every one. The sample has under 65,000 clones; around 84% are singletons. This CDR3 spans 15 amino acids. The ends were cut back, 6 bases at V and 1 base at J, with 15 bases in the middle. The germline CDR1 and CDR2 sequences are ENHRY and SYGVKD. The chain recombines TRBV10-3 with TRBJ1-1; D is perhaps TRBD1 (5 bases). This TCR was recovered from a man between 60 and 75 years old with pancreatic cancer. The sequencing used peripheral blood, collected from a patient treated with proton-based radiotherapy. CDR3 sequence reads: CAIRDTGTANTEAFF. The CDR3 DNA reads as TGTGCCATCAGAGACACCGGGACGGCGAACACTGAAGCTTTCTTT.